The clone carrying this TCR beta chain was observed a handful of times. Per germline, CDR1 MNHEY and CDR2 SMNVEV (reference sequence). V gave up 5 bases and J gave up 4 bases; unmatched junction bases: 3. The CDR3 extends over 13 amino acids. This entry belongs to a study of Ad26.COV2.S vaccination and SARS-CoV-2 variants. Profiled with immunoSEQ multiplex PCR; TCRdb holds only in-frame clones, not every one. The sample holds hundreds of thousands of clones, about 88% seen once. Documented treatment: roughly 18 received Ad26.COV2.S at low or high dose, single or two shots; several received placebo; per-sample allocation not given. Day 63 following the first vaccine or placebo injection was when the samples were taken.

The receptor was derived from a person aged 18-60 years who received the Ad26.COV2.S COVID-19 vaccine or a placebo. Source: peripheral blood, taken in a trial of Ad26.COV2.S vaccine versus placebo. The V call is TRBV27, the J call TRBJ1-2; 8 bases map to TRBD1. The CDR3 protein is CASSPGTGYGYTF. The CDR3, as DNA: TGTGCCAGCAGTCCAGGGACAGGCTATGGCTACACCTTC.